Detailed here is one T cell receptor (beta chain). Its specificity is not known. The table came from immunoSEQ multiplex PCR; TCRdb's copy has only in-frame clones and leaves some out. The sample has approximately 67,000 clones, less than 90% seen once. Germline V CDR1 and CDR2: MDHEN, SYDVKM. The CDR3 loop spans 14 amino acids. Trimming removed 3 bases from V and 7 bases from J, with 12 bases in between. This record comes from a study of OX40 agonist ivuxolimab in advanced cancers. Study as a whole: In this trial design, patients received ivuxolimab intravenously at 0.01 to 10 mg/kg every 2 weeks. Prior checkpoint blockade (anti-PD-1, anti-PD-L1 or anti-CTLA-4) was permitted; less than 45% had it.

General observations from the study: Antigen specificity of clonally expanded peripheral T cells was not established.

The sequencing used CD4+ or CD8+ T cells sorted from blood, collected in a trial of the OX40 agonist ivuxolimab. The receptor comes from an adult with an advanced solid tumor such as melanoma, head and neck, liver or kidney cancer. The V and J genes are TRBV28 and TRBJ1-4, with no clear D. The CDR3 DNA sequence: TGTGCCAGCAGTTTCGTGGAGGGAATTGAAAAACTGTTTTTT. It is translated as CASSFVEGIEKLFF.